Listed below are T cell receptor beta chains from one sample, sequenced in a study of T cells in tumors after PD-1 blockade. Sequenced by immunoSEQ multiplex PCR; TCRdb stores in-frame clones only, minus some. The table records around 49,000 clones, approximately 81% of them present only once. The sequencing here drew on PBMCs, taken before anti-PD-1 treatment. Source of these receptors: a human donor with basal cell carcinoma. Both conserved end residues are part of each CDR3. D genes are given only for firm matches. Clone size is shown for a subset of rows, as once, few, many or a class of expanded clone.

abundance	d_gene	v_gene	j_gene	CDR3aa	CDR3nt
-	TRBD1	TRBV30	TRBJ1-3	CAWRIKQGATGNTIYF	TGTGCCTGGAGGATAAAACAGGGGGCGACCGGAAACACCATATATTTT
-	-	TRBV5-6	TRBJ2-7	CASSSPGRDTYEQYF	TGTGCCAGCAGCTCGCCGGGACGGGACACCTACGAGCAGTACTTC
-	-	TRBV28	TRBJ2-1	CASSSKGPGGNEQFF	TGTGCCAGCAGTTCCAAGGGACCAGGAGGGAATGAGCAGTTCTTC
-	TRBD1	TRBV5-1	TRBJ2-7	CASSLFGQGLNEQYF	TGCGCCAGCAGCTTATTCGGACAGGGGCTCAACGAGCAGTACTTC
few	TRBD1	TRBV30	TRBJ2-5	CAWSVRKTGVTQETQYF	TGTGCCTGGAGTGTACGGAAGACAGGGGTTACCCAAGAGACCCAGTACTTC
-	-	TRBV6-2/TRBV6-3	TRBJ1-3	CASSYYRSASGNTIYF	TGTGCCAGCAGTTACTACAGGTCTGCCTCTGGAAACACCATATATTTT
few	TRBD2	TRBV6-4	TRBJ2-7	CASSDRTSGGAVSYEQYF	TGTGCCAGCAGTGACCGGACTAGCGGGGGGGCCGTGTCCTACGAGCAGTACTTC
-	TRBD1	TRBV19	TRBJ1-6	CASSQGQGRGSYNSPLHF	TGTGCCAGTAGCCAGGGACAGGGCCGAGGCTCCTATAATTCACCCCTCCACTTT
-	-	TRBV28	TRBJ1-2	CASSFGQFGYTF	TGTGCCAGCAGTTTTGGGCAGTTTGGCTACACCTTC
once	-	TRBV5-1	TRBJ2-1	CASSLGGVSYNEQFF	TGCGCCAGCAGCCTAGGAGGGGTCTCCTACAATGAGCAGTTCTTC
few	TRBD1	TRBV7-2	TRBJ2-3	CASSFGQATDTQYF	TGTGCCAGCAGCTTCGGACAGGCCACAGATACGCAGTATTTT
-	-	TRBV18	TRBJ1-1	CASSSSRTEAFF	TGTGCCAGCTCATCCAGTCGAACTGAAGCTTTCTTT
few	TRBD1	TRBV19	TRBJ1-4	CASSLQFGRGLISGTNEKLFF	TGTGCCAGTAGTCTCCAGTTTGGCAGGGGGCTGATTTCGGGAACTAATGAAAAACTGTTTTTT
-	-	TRBV6-4	TRBJ1-1	CASSPSGAPNTEAFF	TGTGCCAGCTCTCCCTCGGGGGCCCCGAACACTGAAGCTTTCTTT
-	TRBD1	TRBV7-9	TRBJ1-4	CASSLAGQGDFGEKLFF	TGTGCCAGCAGCTTAGCAGGACAGGGGGATTTCGGTGAAAAACTGTTTTTT
-	-	TRBV30	TRBJ2-1	CAWSVLRNEQFF	TGTGCCTGGAGTGTACTTCGGAATGAGCAGTTCTTC
-	TRBD1	TRBV7-6	TRBJ1-1	CASSPTRNRGRDTEAFF	TGTGCCAGCAGCCCTACCAGAAACAGGGGGCGAGACACTGAAGCTTTCTTT
-	-	TRBV21-1	TRBJ2-5	CASQRGQGMQETQYF	TGTGCCAGCCAAAGGGGACAGGGGATGCAGGAGACCCAGTACTTC
-	-	TRBV29-1	TRBJ1-2	CSILVGLYGYTF	TGCAGCATCCTGGTGGGGCTCTATGGCTACACCTTC
-	TRBD2	TRBV18	TRBJ2-3	CASSPRVAGTTDTQYF	TGTGCCAGCTCACCACGGGTAGCGGGGACCACAGATACGCAGTATTTT
-	-	TRBV6-2/TRBV6-3	TRBJ1-1	CASSTRENTEAFF	TGTGCCAGCAGTACCAGGGAGAACACTGAAGCTTTCTTT
-	TRBD2	TRBV27	TRBJ2-5	CASSFGGGYQETQYF	TGTGCCAGCAGTTTTGGGGGGGGGTACCAAGAGACCCAGTACTTC
-	-	TRBV5-1	TRBJ2-2	CASSLESRGTGELFF	TGCGCCAGCAGCTTGGAGTCCAGGGGAACCGGGGAGCTGTTTTTT
-	-	TRBV20-1	TRBJ1-1	CSASNPNTEAFF	TGCAGTGCTAGTAACCCCAACACTGAAGCTTTCTTT
-	-	TRBV6-6	TRBJ1-6	CASSSDRYNSPLHF	TGTGCCAGCAGTTCCGACAGGTATAATTCACCCCTCCACTTT
-	-	TRBV19	TRBJ1-1	CASKGKGVTEAFF	TGTGCCAGTAAGGGGAAGGGGGTCACTGAAGCTTTCTTT
-	TRBD1	TRBV6-1	TRBJ1-1	CASSDLTGQPEAFF	TGTGCCAGCAGTGATTTAACGGGACAGCCTGAAGCTTTCTTT
few	-	TRBV28	TRBJ1-6	CASSLGLKGGRAYNSPLHF	TGTGCCAGCAGTTTAGGTTTAAAGGGGGGGCGGGCCTATAATTCACCCCTCCACTTT
-	-	TRBV15	TRBJ1-4	CATRDLLATNEKLFF	TGTGCCACAAGGGACCTCCTTGCAACTAATGAAAAACTGTTTTTT
few	-	TRBV6-2/TRBV6-3	TRBJ2-7	CASSYGVVEQYF	TGTGCCAGCAGTTACGGGGTTGTCGAGCAGTACTTC
-	TRBD2	TRBV7-8	TRBJ2-3	CASSPGLAGGPDTQYF	TGTGCCAGCAGCCCGGGACTAGCGGGGGGGCCTGATACGCAGTATTTT
-	-	TRBV5-1	TRBJ2-2	CASSSPGQNTGELFF	TGCGCCAGCAGCTCCCCGGGACAGAACACCGGGGAGCTGTTTTTT
once	TRBD1	TRBV24-1	TRBJ1-2	CATSAAGGRDYNYGYTF	TGTGCCACCAGTGCTGCAGGGGGCAGGGATTATAACTATGGCTACACCTTC
-	-	TRBV5-1	TRBJ1-6	CASSLQGTDSPLHF	TGCGCCAGCAGCTTGCAAGGGACTGATTCACCCCTCCACTTT
-	TRBD1	TRBV28	TRBJ2-5	CASRGRGQVETQYF	TGTGCCAGCAGAGGCAGGGGGCAGGTAGAGACCCAGTACTTC
-	TRBD1	TRBV5-4	TRBJ1-6	CASSPFTGDYNSPLHF	TGTGCCAGCAGCCCCTTCACAGGGGATTATAATTCACCCCTCCACTTT
-	TRBD1	TRBV6-5	TRBJ1-2	CASSSGTGVNYGYTF	TGTGCCAGCAGTTCCGGGACAGGGGTTAACTATGGCTACACCTTC
-	-	TRBV11-1	TRBJ2-5	CASSYDASGKNTQYF	TGTGCCAGCAGCTACGATGCCAGTGGGAAGAATACCCAGTACTTC
-	-	TRBV6-5	TRBJ1-2	CASKGGAVSYGYTF	TGTGCCAGCAAGGGGGGGGCGGTGTCCTATGGCTACACCTTC
-	-	TRBV24-1	TRBJ1-1	CATSVTGSEAFF	TGTGCCACCAGTGTTACAGGGAGTGAAGCTTTCTTT
-	TRBD2	TRBV19	TRBJ2-5	CASRLPGGETQYF	TGTGCCAGTAGGCTCCCGGGGGGAGAGACCCAGTACTTC